This passage covers 16 T cell receptor beta chains from one sample sequenced in a study of shared clonotypes between healthy human individuals. The data were produced by immunoSEQ multiplex PCR, yet TCRdb's version contains in-frame clones alone and is incomplete. The data show about 2 million clones, roughly 95% seen once. CD8 cells classed as naive were CD45RO-negative and positively selected for CCR7, excluding terminally differentiated effector memory CD45RA+ cells. The sample consisted of naive CD8+ T cells sorted from blood. The receptors were sampled from a man younger than 30 in good health.

The rearrangement links TRBV4-1 to TRBJ2-2; TRBD1 or TRBD2 may be the D gene (5 bases each). V lost 0 bases and J 3 bases, leaving 8 bases between the germline ends. In germline, CDR1 is MGHRA, CDR2 YSYEKL. CDR3 length: 15 residues. The CDR3 coding sequence is TGCGCCAGCAGCCAAGAGTGGGGGTACACCGGGGAGCTGTTTTTT. The encoded protein is CASSQEWGYTGELFF.

A single count supports this clone. The genes are TRBV10-1 and TRBJ2-1; 9 nucleotides match TRBD1. Per the germline V gene, CDR1 is WNHNN and CDR2 is SYGVQD (reference sequence). V was clipped by 4 bases and J by 6 bases; unmatched bases: 4. The CDR3 totals 14 residues. The CDR3 sequence: CASSGTGDGNEQFF. As DNA, the CDR3 is TGCGCCAGCAGTGGGACAGGGGATGGCAATGAGCAGTTCTTC.

The chain carries TRBV2 and TRBJ1-1, with a weak D call TRBD1 (6 bases). Trimming took off 2 bases at V and 4 bases at J, with 14 bases between the two ends. From germline, CDR1 is SNHLY and CDR2 FYNNEI. The CDR3 runs to 15 residues. CDR3 coding DNA: TGTGCCAGCAGTGAATTGGCAGGGGACCTCACTGAAGCTTTCTTT. Translation: CASSELAGDLTEAFF.

The chain couples TRBV5-1 to TRBJ1-1; D not resolved. This CDR3 comprises 12 residues. From germline, CDR1 is SGHRS and CDR2 YFSETQ. Trimming left V 6 bases short and J 5 bases short, with 11 bases between. The CDR3: CASTDLGTEAFF. CDR3 DNA sequence: TGCGCCAGCACAGATCTGGGGACTGAAGCTTTCTTT.

The CDR3 loop reads CASSLSDGVGNQPQHF. The CDR3 region has the DNA TGTGCCAGCAGCTTATCCGATGGGGTTGGCAATCAGCCCCAGCATTTT. The rearrangement uses TRBV13 and TRBJ1-5; D is unresolved. Germline lookup yields CDR1 PRHDT and CDR2 FYEKMQ (reference sequence). This CDR3 comprises 16 residues. V was clipped by 2 bases and J by 2 bases, with 13 bases between them.

This sequence joins TRBV5-5 and TRBJ2-2, with TRBD1 as a possible D gene (6 bases). CDR1 is SGHKS and CDR2 is YYEKEE in the germline V gene (reference sequence). V lost 2 bases and J 0 bases, leaving 11 bases between the germline ends. This CDR3 comprises 16 residues. As DNA, the CDR3 is TGTGCCAGCAGCTTCGGGCAGGGGTCGAACACCGGGGAGCTGTTTTTT. Amino acids: CASSFGQGSNTGELFF.

The V gene is TRBV7-9, the J gene TRBJ2-7, with 11 bases aligning to TRBD1. CDR3 length equals 15 residues. The germline V gene encodes CDR1 SEHNR and CDR2 FQNEAQ (reference sequence). With 5 bases clipped from V and 5 bases from J, the junction kept 8 bases outside the gene matches. CDR3 nucleotides: TGTGCCAGCAGCGAGGACAGGGGGCACTGGGACGAGCAGTACTTC. It encodes CASSEDRGHWDEQYF.

The chain has TRBV18 and TRBJ2-3; no firm D call. CDR1 is KGHSH and CDR2 is LQKENI in the germline V gene. Trimming stripped 10 bases from V and 3 bases from J, with 5 bases between. The CDR3 spans 10 residues. The CDR3 DNA reads TGTGCCATCGTTACAGATACGCAGTATTTT. Amino acids: CAIVTDTQYF.

The chain couples TRBV6-5 to TRBJ1-4; D may be TRBD1 (6 bases). CDR3 length: 16 amino acids. V was cut by 0 bases and J by 0 bases, with 8 bases left in between. Germline V CDR1 and CDR2: MNHEY, SVGAGI. The chain's CDR3 is CASSYSYRATNEKLFF. For the CDR3, the DNA is TGTGCCAGCAGTTACTCCTACAGGGCAACTAATGAAAAACTGTTTTTT.

This rearrangement joins TRBV6-1 to TRBJ2-7; 7 nucleotides align to TRBD1. The CDR3 sequence is 14 residues long. In germline, CDR1 is MNHNS, CDR2 SASEGT. V shed 3 bases, J shed 3 bases, and the junction held 5 bases outside the gene matches. The CDR3 nucleotides are TGTGCCAGCAGTGACGGACAGGAGGTCTACGAGCAGTACTTC. Protein: CASSDGQEVYEQYF.

The V gene is TRBV27, the J gene TRBJ2-6, with D possibly TRBD1 on 6 matching bases. CDR3 size: 17 residues. The germline CDR1 and CDR2 sequences are MNHEY and SMNVEV (reference sequence). V was pared by 3 bases and J by 3 bases, with 15 bases between. CDR3: CASSLGAGTGGANVLTF. The CDR3 DNA reads as TGTGCCAGCAGTTTGGGGGCAGGAACCGGTGGGGCCAACGTCCTGACTTTC.

About this clone: Other DNA sequences in the sample encode the same CDR3. This chain links TRBV4-1 with TRBJ2-5; D call uncertain. The germline V gene has CDR1 MGHRA and CDR2 YSYEKL. V lost 0 bases to trimming and J lost 2 bases, with 1 base between them. The CDR3 is made up of 12 amino acids. The CDR3 region has the DNA TGCGCCAGCAGCCAAGATCAAGAGACCCAGTACTTC. Translated: CASSQDQETQYF.

This clone appeared a single time. The chain carries TRBV7-9 and TRBJ2-3; 9 bases map to TRBD1. This CDR3 region has 16 residues. J lost 4 bases, V lost 5 bases, and 10 bases had no gene match. Germline V gene lookup returns CDR1 SEHNR and CDR2 FQNEAQ (reference sequence). The CDR3 bases are TGTGCCAGCAGCCCTGCGACAGGGGGAGGGCCAGATACGCAGTATTTT. Its translation is CASSPATGGGPDTQYF.

V usage is TRBV7-9 and J usage is TRBJ2-7; TRBD2 is a possible D gene (5 bases). Trimming stripped 4 bases from V and 7 bases from J, with 20 bases between. Germline-derived CDR1 and CDR2 are SEHNR and FQNEAQ (reference sequence). The CDR3 consists of 15 residues. CDR3 nucleotide sequence: TGTGCCAGCAGCTCCCCAGAGCCTACAAGGAGGGAGCAGTACTTC. Its translation: CASSSPEPTRREQYF.

The rearrangement links TRBV6-1 to TRBJ1-1; D gene uncertain. CDR3 size: 11 residues. V was shortened by 8 bases and J by 8 bases, with 12 bases between the two germline ends. CDR1 MNHNS and CDR2 SASEGT come from the germline V gene. CDR3 region: CASADPSEAFF. DNA of the CDR3: TGTGCCAGCGCCGATCCCTCCGAAGCTTTCTTT.

The rearrangement links TRBV6-6 to TRBJ1-2; D not resolved. CDR1 and CDR2 (germline): MNHNY, SVGAGI (reference sequence). Trimming took off 2 bases at V and 8 bases at J, with 12 bases between the two ends. CDR3 length: 13 residues. CDR3 protein: CASSYPGYIGYTF. In nucleotides, the CDR3 is TGTGCCAGCAGTTACCCGGGATACATCGGCTACACCTTC.